This T cell receptor (beta chain) is drawn from a study of PD-1 and CTLA-4 blockade in melanoma. TCRdb's copy holds only in-frame clones and misses some; the assay was immunoSEQ multiplex PCR. The sample records about 29,000 clones, 85% to 90% being singletons. The V end was cut by 2 bases, the J end by 11 bases, with 16 bases between. CDR1 and CDR2 (germline): SGDLS, YYNGEE. This CDR3 is built from 13 residues. The rearrangement uses TRBV9 and TRBJ1-2; D is uncertain. The specimen was CD8+ T cells from peripheral blood, collected before anti-PD-1 treatment. The TCR sequence derives from a human donor with melanoma. This CDR3 is CASSVGWQESYTF. Written as DNA, the CDR3 is TGTGCCAGCAGCGTTGGTTGGCAGGAGTCGTACACCTTC.